These T cell receptor beta chains were read from a single sample in a study of blood T cell repertoires in COVID-19. Clones were read by immunoSEQ multiplex PCR, and TCRdb kept only the in-frame ones, dropping some. The table has a few hundred thousand clones, 85% to 90% seen once. The sample taken for sequencing was PBMCs or T cells enriched from blood (not recorded which). These receptors came from a woman in her 40s who had recovered from COVID-19. Both conserved end residues are part of each CDR3. The order of the fields is J gene, clone size, V gene, D gene, CDR3 protein, CDR3 DNA. The D gene is left open where the match is weak. Part of the rows lack a size; the others show once, few, many or a class for expanded clones.

TRBJ1-1 | . | TRBV5-4 | TRBD1 | CASTTGPGPEAFF | TGTGCCAGCACGACAGGGCCGGGACCCGAAGCTTTCTTT
TRBJ1-6 | . | TRBV5-1 | . | CASSLEAGRFYNSPLHF | TGCGCCAGCAGCTTGGAAGCGGGCAGGTTCTATAATTCACCCCTCCACTTT
TRBJ2-3 | . | TRBV5-4 | TRBD2 | CASSVPGLAASTDTQYF | TGTGCCAGCAGCGTACCGGGACTAGCGGCTAGCACAGATACGCAGTATTTT
TRBJ1-1 | . | TRBV24-1 | TRBD1 | CATSDYGTGGPRMNTEAFF | TGTGCCACCAGTGATTATGGGACAGGGGGCCCTCGGATGAACACTGAAGCTTTCTTT
TRBJ2-7 | . | TRBV19 | . | CASSMASSVGYKQYF | TGTGCCAGTAGTATGGCGTCTAGCGTAGGCTACAAGCAGTACTTC
TRBJ1-2 | . | TRBV6-5 | . | CASSYSSQGSLGYTF | TGTGCCAGCAGTTACTCGTCTCAGGGGTCTCTGGGCTACACCTTC
TRBJ2-5 | . | TRBV5-1 | . | CASSLWGTGETQYF | TGCGCCAGCAGCTTGTGGGGCACGGGAGAGACCCAGTACTTC
TRBJ1-5 | . | TRBV6-5 | . | CASSYDRNQPQHF | TGTGCCAGCAGTTATGACAGGAATCAGCCCCAGCATTTT
TRBJ1-1 | . | TRBV7-9 | . | CASSLPLGAGTEAFF | TGTGCCAGCAGCTTACCCCTGGGGGCTGGCACTGAAGCTTTCTTT
TRBJ1-2 | . | TRBV7-6 | . | CASSLGPPSYRGYTF | TGTGCCAGCAGCTTAGGTCCCCCCTCATACCGGGGCTACACCTTC
TRBJ2-7 | . | TRBV5-6 | TRBD2 | CASSFGLAAAYEQYF | TGTGCCAGCAGCTTCGGTCTAGCGGCGGCCTACGAGCAGTACTTC
TRBJ2-1 | once | TRBV7-2 | TRBD2 | CASSSGLAGGPSYNEQFF | TGTGCCAGCAGCTCCGGACTAGCGGGAGGGCCATCCTACAATGAGCAGTTCTTC
TRBJ2-1 | once | TRBV19 | . | CASTPPRGDEQFF | TGTGCCAGTACTCCCCCCAGGGGCGATGAGCAGTTCTTC
TRBJ1-4 | . | TRBV7-9 | TRBD1 | CASSLRQGNEKLFF | TGTGCCAGCAGCCTACGACAGGGGAATGAAAAACTGTTTTTT
TRBJ2-7 | . | TRBV7-2 | TRBD1 | CASSLDRLSYEQYF | TGTGCCAGCAGCTTGGACAGGCTTTCCTACGAGCAGTACTTC
TRBJ1-1 | . | TRBV24-1 | . | CATSEHQGSEAFF | TGTGCCACCAGTGAACATCAGGGCTCTGAAGCTTTCTTT
TRBJ1-2 | . | TRBV19 | TRBD1 | CASTLHMWDRGVDGYTF | TGTGCCAGTACCCTCCACATGTGGGACAGGGGAGTGGATGGCTACACCTTC
TRBJ1-2 | few | TRBV7-8 | . | CASSFTFKGEDGYTF | TGTGCCAGCAGCTTTACTTTTAAGGGAGAAGATGGCTACACCTTC
TRBJ1-4 | . | TRBV4-1 | TRBD1 | CASSQGAGGEKLFF | TGCGCCAGCAGCCAAGGGGCAGGGGGAGAAAAACTGTTTTTT
TRBJ1-6 | . | TRBV5-4 | TRBD1 | CASSPTGQDSPLHF | TGTGCCAGCAGCCCGACAGGGCAGGATTCACCCCTCCACTTT
TRBJ1-6 | . | TRBV4-2 | TRBD1 | CASSQGQGYNSPLHF | TGTGCCAGCAGCCAAGGACAGGGATATAATTCACCCCTCCACTTT
TRBJ2-2 | . | TRBV4-3 | . | CASTLSPAPNTGELFF | TGCGCCAGCACCTTAAGCCCAGCGCCCAACACCGGGGAGCTGTTTTTT
TRBJ2-1 | . | TRBV28 | . | CASSLSEMKQFF | TGTGCCAGCAGTTTATCTGAGATGAAGCAGTTCTTC
TRBJ1-5 | . | TRBV27 | TRBD1 | CASSSRGTDLYQPQHF | TGTGCCAGCAGTTCCCGAGGGACAGACCTTTATCAGCCCCAGCATTTT
TRBJ1-3 | . | TRBV30 | TRBD1 | CAWPRQGHLVSGNTIYF | TGTGCCTGGCCCCGACAGGGTCACCTCGTCTCTGGAAACACCATATATTTT
TRBJ1-1 | few | TRBV19 | TRBD1 | CASSIGQGEAFF | TGTGCCAGTAGTATCGGACAGGGTGAAGCTTTCTTT
TRBJ1-2 | . | TRBV18 | . | CASSPSRSANYGYTF | TGTGCCAGCTCACCATCTCGTTCAGCTAACTATGGCTACACCTTC
TRBJ2-2 | . | TRBV3-1/TRBV3-2 | TRBD2 | CASSPTSGTNTGELFF | TGTGCCAGCAGCCCGACTAGCGGGACAAACACCGGGGAGCTGTTTTTT
TRBJ2-5 | few | TRBV30 | TRBD1 | CAWSVGTGGHQETQYF | TGTGCCTGGAGTGTAGGTACAGGGGGTCACCAAGAGACCCAGTACTTC
TRBJ2-1 | . | TRBV11-3 | . | CASSPKVERFDEQFF | TGTGCCAGCAGCCCGAAGGTCGAGCGGTTCGATGAGCAGTTCTTC
TRBJ2-3 | . | TRBV9 | TRBD1 | CASSLRDRGADTQYF | TGTGCCAGCAGCCTACGGGACAGGGGGGCAGATACGCAGTATTTT
TRBJ2-1 | . | TRBV19 | TRBD2 | CASSSPQLAGFYNEQFF | TGTGCCAGTAGTTCACCCCAACTAGCGGGTTTTTACAATGAGCAGTTCTTC
TRBJ2-5 | . | TRBV11-2 | . | CASSQGRGGYQETQYF | TGTGCCAGCAGTCAAGGGAGGGGGGGGTACCAAGAGACCCAGTACTTC
TRBJ1-1 | . | TRBV7-9 | . | CASSLFGLNTEAFF | TGTGCCAGCAGCTTATTTGGGCTGAACACTGAAGCTTTCTTT
TRBJ2-5 | . | TRBV27 | TRBD2 | CASRSSGRGETQYF | TGTGCCAGCAGATCTAGCGGGAGAGGGGAGACCCAGTACTTC
TRBJ2-2 | . | TRBV6-1 | . | CASSDFGDPGGGELFF | TGTGCCAGCAGTGACTTTGGGGACCCCGGGGGCGGGGAGCTGTTTTTT
TRBJ1-2 | . | TRBV11-2 | . | CASSPTVTAGYTF | TGTGCCAGCAGCCCGACAGTGACAGCTGGCTACACCTTC
TRBJ1-3 | . | TRBV18 | TRBD1 | CASSPWTGQSGNTIYF | TGTGCCAGCTCCCCTTGGACAGGGCAATCTGGAAACACCATATATTTT
TRBJ1-2 | . | TRBV5-1 | TRBD1 | CASSPEPGQGNYGYTF | TGCGCCAGCAGCCCCGAACCGGGACAGGGTAACTATGGCTACACCTTC
TRBJ1-1 | . | TRBV30 | TRBD1 | CAGDRGQTEAFF | TGTGCCGGAGACAGGGGGCAAACTGAAGCTTTCTTT
TRBJ2-3 | . | TRBV15 | . | CATSRDPGSLTDTQYF | TGTGCCACCAGCAGAGATCCTGGTAGCCTAACAGATACGCAGTATTTT
TRBJ1-6 | . | TRBV3-1/TRBV3-2 | TRBD1 | CASSQTTGWDSPLHF | TGTGCCAGCAGCCAAACGACAGGGTGGGATTCACCCCTCCACTTT
TRBJ1-1 | . | TRBV11-2 | TRBD1 | CASSPGGQGAGAFF | TGTGCCAGCAGCCCAGGGGGGCAGGGCGCTGGAGCTTTCTTT
TRBJ1-1 | . | TRBV7-9 | . | CASSLRGGTEAFF | TGTGCCAGCAGCTTAAGGGGGGGCACTGAAGCTTTCTTT